These 18 T cell receptor beta chains came from one sample sequenced in a study of early T cells in non-severe SARS-CoV-2 infection (dated by TCRdb to the early 2020s). To prepare the library, 5' RACE was applied. These reads were obtained on a NextSeq 500. Using fastp at Q25 and MiXCR, TCRdb reprocessed the public reads and kept productive beta chains. CDR3 protein sequences are deduplicated, and each keeps its most common genes and DNA. The table for this sample lists more than 60,000 distinct CDR3 sequences; 13% of them were counted only once. The ten largest clones capture roughly 8.3% of the sample. The sequenced sample consisted of whole blood. The origin of the receptors is an adult who was a healthcare worker with PCR-confirmed SARS-CoV-2 infection or an uninfected control (not recorded which).

A note on this clonotype: Being one base from a much bigger clone, this may be a read error. V is TRBV2 and J is TRBJ2-4; tentatively, D is TRBD2 (5 bases). V was clipped by 8 bases and J by 0 bases, with 17 bases between them. The CDR3 contains 16 residues. Germline loops: CDR1 SNHLY, CDR2 FYNNEI. The CDR3 sequence: CASLRGLLLAKNIQYF. Written as DNA, the CDR3 is TGTGCCAGCCTTCGGGGTTTACTGCTAGCCAAAAACATTCAGTACTTC.

This clonotype was picked up a small number of times. V is TRBV12-3 or TRBV12-4 and J is TRBJ2-6; 9 bases match TRBD1. V was clipped by 3 bases and J by 4 bases; unmatched bases: 4. The CDR3 runs 16 residues. The CDR3 sequence: CASSFLQGAGANVLTF. CDR3 DNA sequence: TGTGCCAGCAGTTTCCTACAGGGGGCAGGGGCCAACGTCCTGACTTTC.

The rearrangement uses TRBV10-1 and TRBJ1-2; 7 bases are shared with TRBD1. The germline V gene has CDR1 WNHNN and CDR2 SYGVQD (reference sequence). V lost 4 bases to trimming and J lost 4 bases; unmatched junction nucleotides: 3. The CDR3 has 13 amino acids. The CDR3 DNA follows: TGCGCCAGCAGTGCGACAGGGTTCTATGGCTACACCTTC. It codes for CASSATGFYGYTF.

This clonotype was seen more than once but under ten times. The rearrangement joins TRBV20-1 to TRBJ2-3; D is perhaps TRBD2 (5 bases). This CDR3 is 15 amino acids long. Trimming shortened V by 5 bases and J by 2 bases, and 17 bases separated the two germline ends. CDR1 and CDR2 (germline): DFQATT, SNEGSKA (reference sequence). This CDR3 reads CSAPNTGSNTDTQYF. CDR3 DNA sequence: TGCAGTGCTCCGAACACGGGGAGTAACACAGATACGCAGTATTTT.

The V call is TRBV28, the J call TRBJ2-6; no firm D call. Germline-derived CDR1 and CDR2 are MDHEN and SYDVKM. The CDR3 contains 15 residues. Trimming cost V 1 base and J 0 bases, with 4 bases left between them. As DNA, the CDR3 is TGTGCCAGCAGTTTATCGGGCTCTGGGGCCAACGTCCTGACTTTC. It is translated as CASSLSGSGANVLTF.

V gene TRBV7-3 combines with J gene TRBJ2-6, with 16 bases matching TRBD2. V gave up 5 bases and J gave up 0 bases; unmatched junction bases: 7. The CDR3 contains 20 residues. CDR1 and CDR2 from the germline V gene are SGHTA and FQGTGA. This CDR3 reads CASSPGTSGRAYSGANVLTF. The CDR3, as DNA: TGTGCCAGCAGCCCCGGGACTAGCGGGAGGGCCTACTCTGGGGCCAACGTCCTGACTTTC.

This clonotype has a handful of counts. The chain couples TRBV15 to TRBJ1-5; tentatively, D is TRBD1 (6 bases). Germline V gene data show CDR1 as LNHNV and CDR2 as YYDKDF (reference sequence). V was pared by 4 bases and J by 0 bases, with 7 bases between. This CDR3 spans 14 amino acids. The DNA for the CDR3 is TGTGCCACCAGCAAGGGGGATAGCAATCAGCCCCAGCATTTT. Its translation is CATSKGDSNQPQHF.

The table lists this clonotype with a few counts. The chain links TRBV3-1 to TRBJ2-3, with 8 bases identical to TRBD2. J was trimmed by 1 base and V by 1 base; bases with no gene match: 1. The CDR3 covers 15 residues. Germline-derived CDR1 and CDR2 are LGHDT and YNNKEL (reference sequence). CDR3 amino acids: CASSQAGLGTDTQYF. The CDR3 bases are TGTGCCAGCAGCCAAGCGGGACTAGGCACAGATACGCAGTATTTT.

This clonotype was seen more than once but under ten times. The V gene is TRBV2, the J gene TRBJ2-7; the D is unclear. The length of the CDR3 is 14 residues. V dropped 4 bases and J dropped 0 bases, with 10 bases sitting between them. Germline assignment: CDR1 SNHLY and CDR2 FYNNEI. CDR3 region: CASSADLNSYEQYF. CDR3 DNA sequence: TGTGCCAGCAGTGCCGACCTAAACTCCTACGAGCAGTACTTC.

The chain links TRBV4-1 to TRBJ2-5; no firm D call. Trimming removed 0 bases from V and 4 bases from J, with 12 bases in between. The V gene's germline CDR1 is MGHRA and CDR2 YSYEKL. This CDR3 has 15 residues. The CDR3 region has the DNA TGCGCCAGCAGCCAAGATCCGGGTTCAATAGAGACCCAGTACTTC. Translating it yields CASSQDPGSIETQYF.

This clonotype was counted ten times or more. This chain uses TRBV7-9 with TRBJ2-7, with D maybe TRBD1 (6 bases). The CDR3 has 15 residues. CDR1 and CDR2 (germline): SEHNR, FQNEAQ (reference sequence). V was clipped by 5 bases and J by 4 bases, with 18 bases between them. In nucleotides, the CDR3 is TGTGCCAGCAGCCCGCGGACAGTTTCTACTTACGAGCAGTACTTC. Translated: CASSPRTVSTYEQYF.

The chain combines TRBV6-2 or TRBV6-3 with TRBJ2-1; 7 nucleotides align to TRBD2. V gave up 7 bases and J gave up 9 bases; unmatched junction bases: 12. Germline loops: CDR1 MNHEY, CDR2 SVGEGT. The CDR3 extends over 14 amino acids. CDR3 coding DNA: TGTGCCAGCAAAACTAGCGAGAAGAGTGGTGAGCAGTTCTTC. It codes for CASKTSEKSGEQFF.

This clonotype was detected ten times or more. The CDR3 sequence is CSVRRGGSYGYTF. As DNA, the CDR3 is TGCAGCGTTAGGAGAGGGGGCTCTTATGGCTACACCTTC. The rearrangement joins TRBV29-1 to TRBJ1-2; 7 nucleotides align to TRBD1. The CDR3 loop spans 13 amino acids. Germline V lookup: CDR1 SQVTM, CDR2 ANQGSEA. V was pared by 5 bases and J by 5 bases, with 8 bases of the junction left unmatched.

The gene calls are TRBV18 and TRBJ2-1; D might be TRBD2 (5 bases). The CDR3 runs 11 residues. V shed 5 bases and J shed 10 bases, with 9 bases lying between them. The V gene's germline CDR1 is KGHSH and CDR2 LQKENI. The CDR3 sequence: CASSTRLEQFF. CDR3 DNA: TGTGCCAGCTCAACTAGACTGGAGCAGTTCTTC.

This rearrangement joins TRBV12-3 or TRBV12-4 to TRBJ1-5, with a weak D call TRBD1 (5 bases). Trimming removed 7 bases from V and 1 base from J, with 8 bases in between. The CDR3 has 13 residues. The CDR3 protein is CASTRDSNQPQHF. CDR3 DNA: TGTGCCAGCACCAGGGACAGCAATCAGCCCCAGCATTTT.

The table lists this clonotype with a few counts. The rearrangement links TRBV7-9 to TRBJ2-3, with D unclear. V gave up 4 bases and J gave up 0 bases, with 11 bases separating them. In germline, CDR1 is SEHNR, CDR2 FQNEAQ (reference sequence). The CDR3 is 15 amino acids. CDR3 in amino acids: CASSSRARSTDTQYF. CDR3 nucleotides: TGTGCCAGCAGCTCCCGAGCGCGTAGCACAGATACGCAGTATTTT. Based on the CDR3 plus reference TRBV7-9 and TRBJ2-3, the full variable domain is DTGVSQNPRHKITKRGQNVTFRCDPISEHNRLYWYRQTLGQGPEFLTYFQNEAQLEKSRLLSDRFSAERPKGSFSTLEIQRTEQGDSAMYLCASSSRARSTDTQYFGPGTRLTVL.

This clonotype showed up just a few times. The chain has TRBV7-3 and TRBJ2-1; D gene ambiguous. The CDR3 is 15 amino acids. Germline V gene lookup returns CDR1 SGHTA and CDR2 FQGTGA. The ends were cut back, 4 bases at V and 3 bases at J, with 13 bases in the middle. CDR3 coding DNA: TGTGCCAGCAGCTCGACACAGTTGGTCTACAATGAGCAGTTCTTC. Its translation: CASSSTQLVYNEQFF. The complete variable domain, with remaining parts taken from reference TRBV7-3 and TRBJ2-1, reads GAGVSQTPSNKVTEKGKYVELRCDPISGHTALYWYRQSLGQGPEFLIYFQGTGAADDSGLPNDRFFAVRPEGSVSTLKIQRTERGDSAVYLCASSSTQLVYNEQFFGPGTRLTVL.

This chain connects TRBV28 to TRBJ2-5; the D gene is possibly TRBD1 (5 bases). Germline loops: CDR1 MDHEN, CDR2 SYDVKM. V dropped 3 bases and J dropped 7 bases, with 15 bases sitting between them. This CDR3 has 14 amino acids. The CDR3 nucleotides read TGTGCCAGCAGTTTGGGGCAGGTTGGGGTGACCCAGTACTTC. This encodes CASSLGQVGVTQYF.